This section outlines one T cell receptor (beta chain) sequence together with its context. Its cognate antigen is unknown. TCRdb re-derived calls from the 5' RACE reads in MiXCR, one entry per CDR3 protein. Among about 800,000 distinct CDR3 sequences listed, 12% were seen once. Trimming stripped 2 bases from V and 6 bases from J, with 13 bases between. The CDR3 runs to 15 residues. Germline CDR1 is SEHNR and CDR2 is FQNEAQ (reference sequence). The sample comes from a study of CD8 T cells in ankylosing spondylitis. Study-level results: Ankylosing spondylitis blood appeared to be characterized by a TCR beta motif of eight or nine highly homologous variants. The clones that were linked to disease were reported to be significantly enriched in matched synovial fluid samples from ankylosing spondylitis patients.

The sequence was collected from a male donor with ankylosing spondylitis. Material for sequencing was blood, either unsorted or a sorted T cell fraction (not recorded which). The chain uses TRBV7-9 and TRBJ1-4, with D unclear. In DNA form, the CDR3 reads TGTGCCAGCAGCTTACAGCTCGGACGGGATGAAAAACTGTTTTTT. Protein: CASSLQLGRDEKLFF.